This T cell receptor (beta chain) was recovered during a study of blood T cells in healthy people across ages (dated by TCRdb to 2014 to 2015). For the wider study: Template switching captured roughly one uniquely barcoded TCR beta cDNA molecule per two T cells in model experiments. The donors were divided into four age groups: young (average 16 years), middle-aged (about 41), aged (about 56) and long-lived (roughly 82). To avoid experimental bias, donors of different ages were spread randomly across the sequencing lanes. For two donors (one aged 18 to 30 and one aged 80 or older), the study analyzed two additional independent replicas of 1 million unique cDNA reads from the same blood draw. The study measured age-related changes in TCR beta repertoire diversity using deep sequencing normalized with unique cDNA molecular identifiers.

The library was made by 5' RACE. Sequencing was carried out with an Illumina HiSeq 2500. A second PCR of 7 to 11 cycles was performed with a sample-barcoded 5' primer and a J-beta primer mix. Each TCR beta cDNA molecule received a unique molecular identifier from a template-switch 5' adaptor carrying 12 random nucleotides. Each sample yielded at least 3 million CDR3-containing paired-end reads. The Mint cDNA synthesis kit, primed by a TRBC-specific oligonucleotide, was used to synthesize first-strand cDNA from all RNA. Following uracil-DNA glycosylase treatment, all cDNA underwent a first 18-cycle PCR with the universal primers M1SS and BC2_uni_R. From the authors' description of their analysis: For normalization, 1 million high-quality reads, each with a distinct molecular identifier, were randomly selected from each sample. Reads with shared molecular identifiers were discarded instead of being binned into consensus sequences. MiTCR, with a Q25 quality threshold and the strictest error-elimination algorithm, was used for CDR3 identification, clonotype clustering and error correction. A nonparametric unseen species model with Euler transformation was used to estimate lower-bound total TCR beta diversity. Through fastp at Q25 and MiXCR, TCRdb rebuilt clones from the public reads, retaining in-frame beta chains. Each record represents a unique CDR3 protein, reported with the most common genes and DNA among its rows. The authors' filters were not applied to this entry. This sample holds over a million distinct CDR3 sequences; roughly 59% were observed only once. Of the sample, roughly 7% is held by the ten largest clones.

Here is what the overall study found, with its caveats: As age increased, observed TCR beta diversity per million T cells dropped in a roughly linear way, and a significant reduction was already evident by age approximately 40. Compared with the aged group, the long-lived group had more naive CD4+ T cells, fewer expanded clones and increased TCR diversity, a pattern suggesting age selection. Total diversity estimates from one million sequenced T cells were considered lower bounds and underestimates. Donor CMV infection status was unknown, potentially confounding age-related changes in expanded clonotypes. Since profiling was done on bulk unsorted PBMCs, naive and antigen-experienced compartments could not be conclusively compared. Observed TCR beta diversity correlated strongly with the percentage of naive T cells measured by flow cytometry.

This clonotype occurred a few times. Its binding antigen is unknown. The input lacks base qualities; no much larger clone sits a single base away. Donors were 40 or so systemically healthy Caucasian individuals from Russia aged roughly 6 to 100 years. About 9.1 milliliters of peripheral blood were collected from each donor into EDTA-treated Vacutainer tubes. Ficoll-Paque density-gradient centrifugation was used to isolate PBMCs, with at least 6.5 million per sample. Trizol reagent was used to extract total RNA from PBMCs, with at least 5 micrograms per sample. Naive CD45RAhigh/CD27high T cell percentages were measured by flow cytometry on a PBMC aliquot from every donor. Specimen: blood. This receptor was taken from a man aged 18 to 29 in good health.

The CDR3 region: CASSLAGAHNSPLHF. The DNA reads as follows: TGTGCCAGCAGCTTAGCCGGGGCCCATAATTCACCCCTCCACTTT. The chain employs TRBV7-2 and TRBJ1-6; a tentative D call is TRBD1 (5 bases match). CDR1 SGHTA and CDR2 FQGNSA were looked up in the germline V gene. Between the V and J ends, shortened by 0 bases and 5 bases respectively, the junction contains 8 bases. Taken from cysteine to phenylalanine, the CDR3 has 15 residues. Only the CDR3 part of the read is kept: 45 bases, read in frame from the first base.